One and the same sample provided the 12 T cell receptor beta chains below, sequenced in a study of blood T cell repertoires in COVID-19. Clones were sequenced by immunoSEQ multiplex PCR, and TCRdb holds only the in-frame ones, with some missing. The sample gives fewer than 200,000 clones, 85% of which show up once; about 3% is in the top ten. Sequenced input: peripheral blood. These TCRs come from a human donor with acute or convalescent COVID-19. The donor label of this sample is uncertain.

The chain recombines TRBV27 with TRBJ2-7, with 9 nucleotides matching TRBD1. The germline V gene encodes CDR1 MNHEY and CDR2 SMNVEV (reference sequence). The J segment lost 4 bases and the V segment lost 6 bases, leaving 7 bases of the junction unmatched. The length of the CDR3 is 14 residues. CDR3 coding DNA: TGTGCCAGCAGGGCGGGGACAGGGTTTTACGAGCAGTACTTC. As protein: CASRAGTGFYEQYF.

The chain links TRBV13 to TRBJ2-2; 10 bases fit TRBD2. V lost 5 bases, J lost 0 bases, and 3 bases stayed unmatched. The CDR3 has 16 amino acids. CDR1 is PRHDT and CDR2 is FYEKMQ in the germline V gene (reference sequence). Written as DNA, the CDR3 is TGTGCCAGCAGCCACCTAGCGGGGGCGAACACCGGGGAGCTGTTTTTT. Amino acid sequence: CASSHLAGANTGELFF.

V and J are TRBV5-8 and TRBJ2-4, with TRBD1 matching 7 bases. This CDR3 has 14 amino acids. The germline V gene encodes CDR1 SGHTS and CDR2 YDEGEE. Losses at the gene ends were 3 bases for V and 6 bases for J; bases not matched to a gene: 6. CDR3 nucleotides: TGTGCCAGCAGCTGGTACAGGGGCCCAAACATTCAGTACTTC. Amino acids: CASSWYRGPNIQYF.

The chain has TRBV28 and TRBJ1-5; TRBD1 matches 8 bases. Germline values: CDR1 MDHEN, CDR2 SYDVKM. The length of the CDR3 is 14 residues. J gave up 7 bases and V 6 bases, and 8 bases lay outside the gene matches. The CDR3 sequence: CASSPGQGRQPQHF. CDR3 in DNA: TGTGCCAGCAGCCCTGGACAGGGACGGCAGCCCCAGCATTTT.

The chain couples TRBV6-5 to TRBJ2-5, with 8 positions matching TRBD2. The CDR3 runs to 14 residues. CDR1 is MNHEY, CDR2 SVGAGI, per germline. J lost 5 bases, V lost 4 bases, and 6 bases had no gene match. The CDR3 coding sequence is TGTGCCAGCAGTTCGCCTGGACTAGCCGAGACCCAGTACTTC. This translates into CASSSPGLAETQYF.

Regarding this clone: The CDR3 carries no conserved terminal phenylalanine or tryptophan, so it likely arises from a read error. The chain employs TRBV4-3 and TRBJ1-2; TRBD1 is a possible D gene (6 bases). The germline V gene has CDR1 LGHNA and CDR2 YSLEER. The V and J ends lost 3 bases and 4 bases respectively, with 12 bases between them. CDR3 length: 14 amino acids. CDR3 coding DNA: TGCGCCAGCAGCCAGCAGGGGATCAGCTATGGCTACACCCTC. This encodes CASSQQGISYGYTL.

V gene TRBV5-1 combines with J gene TRBJ1-1; D remains ambiguous. The V end lost 2 bases, the J end lost 0 bases, and 5 bases lay between the germline ends. Germline CDR1 SGHRS, CDR2 YFSETQ. The CDR3 is 13 residues long. Written as DNA, the CDR3 is TGCGCCAGCAGCTTTCAGGTGAACACTGAAGCTTTCTTT. Protein sequence: CASSFQVNTEAFF. Combining the CDR3 with reference TRBV5-1 and TRBJ1-1 gives the whole variable domain KAGVTQTPRYLIKTRGQQVTLSCSPISGHRSVSWYQQTPGQGLQFLFEYFSETQRNKGNFPGRFSGRQFSNSRSEMNVSTLELGDSALYLCASSFQVNTEAFFGQGTRLTVV.

V and J are TRBV5-1 and TRBJ1-5; D gene unclear. Trimming left V 0 bases short and J 1 base short, with 8 bases between. Germline V gene data show CDR1 as SGHRS and CDR2 as YFSETQ. The length of the CDR3 is 15 residues. The CDR3 bases are TGCGCCAGCAGCTTGGGGTCCGGGAGCAATCAGCCCCAGCATTTT. This codes for CASSLGSGSNQPQHF.

This chain uses TRBV9 with TRBJ1-1, with D tentatively TRBD1 (6 bases). This CDR3 is built from 15 residues. Germline CDR1 and CDR2: SGDLS and YYNGEE. V dropped 4 bases and J dropped 1 base, with 14 bases sitting between them. CDR3 amino acids: CASSTAGVRNTEAFF. DNA for the CDR3: TGTGCCAGCAGCACCGCAGGGGTACGGAACACTGAAGCTTTCTTT.

The chain joins TRBV25-1 to TRBJ2-3; TRBD2 is a possible D gene (7 bases). V was pared by 7 bases and J by 2 bases, with 16 bases between. This CDR3 is 15 amino acids long. Germline CDR1 is MGHDK and CDR2 is SYGVNS. Written as DNA, the CDR3 is TGTGCCAGCACCGGAACCGGGGGGCCCACAGATACGCAGTATTTT. It translates to CASTGTGGPTDTQYF.

The chain employs TRBV4-1 and TRBJ1-1; 9 bases agree with TRBD1. The CDR3 runs 15 residues. J was trimmed by 5 bases and V by 2 bases; bases with no gene match: 6. Per germline, CDR1 MGHRA and CDR2 YSYEKL. Here the CDR3 reads CASSQLTGGRTEAFF. CDR3 bases: TGCGCCAGCAGCCAATTAACAGGGGGCCGGACTGAAGCTTTCTTT.

V usage is TRBV29-1 and J usage is TRBJ1-2, with a weak D call TRBD1 (5 bases). Trimming removed 5 bases at V and 4 bases at J, with 8 bases between. The germline V gene encodes CDR1 SQVTM and CDR2 ANQGSEA. This CDR3 is 11 amino acids long. CDR3 bases: TGCAGCGTTCCCGACAGCTATGGCTACACCTTC. It yields the protein CSVPDSYGYTF.